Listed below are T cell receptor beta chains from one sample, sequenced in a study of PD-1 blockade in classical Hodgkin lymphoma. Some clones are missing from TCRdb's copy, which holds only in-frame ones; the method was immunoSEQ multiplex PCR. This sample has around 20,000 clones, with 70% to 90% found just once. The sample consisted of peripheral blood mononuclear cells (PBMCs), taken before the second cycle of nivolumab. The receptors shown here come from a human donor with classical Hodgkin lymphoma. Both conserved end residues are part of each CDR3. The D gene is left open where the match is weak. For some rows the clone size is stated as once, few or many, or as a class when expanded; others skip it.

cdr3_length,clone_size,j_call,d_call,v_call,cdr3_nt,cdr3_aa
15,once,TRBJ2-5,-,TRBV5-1,TGCGCCAGCAGCTTGGCCCCGGGACAACAAGAGACCCAGTACTTC,CASSLAPGQQETQYF
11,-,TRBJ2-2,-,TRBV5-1,TGCGCCAGCAGCTTCCTGGCTGGGCTGTTTTTT,CASSFLAGLFF
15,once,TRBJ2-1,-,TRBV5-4,TGTGCCAGCAGCTTGCGGGGACCCCGCCTCAATGAGCAGTTCTTC,CASSLRGPRLNEQFF
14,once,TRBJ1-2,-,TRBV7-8,TGTGCCAGCAGCTTATTGGACAGTAACTATGGCTACACCTTC,CASSLLDSNYGYTF
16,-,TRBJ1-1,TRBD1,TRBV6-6,TGTGCCAGCAGTTACATGACAGGGGCCATGGACACTGAAGCTTTCTTT,CASSYMTGAMDTEAFF
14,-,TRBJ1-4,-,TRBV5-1,TGCGCCAGCAGCTTATCCGGACATTCGGAAAAACTGTTTTTT,CASSLSGHSEKLFF
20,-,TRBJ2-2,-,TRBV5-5,TGTGCCAGCAGCTTGGTCGGGCTAGGGGAATCTCGCGCGAACACCGGGGAGCTGTTTTTT,CASSLVGLGESRANTGELFF
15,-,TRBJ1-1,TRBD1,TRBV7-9,TGTGCCAGCAGCCTGGACAGGGCAAGGGACACTGAAGCTTTCTTT,CASSLDRARDTEAFF
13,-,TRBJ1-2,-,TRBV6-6,TGTGCCAGCAGACCGACAGCTAACTATGGCTACACCTTC,CASRPTANYGYTF
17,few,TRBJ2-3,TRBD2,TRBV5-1,TGCGCCAGCAGCCATATCGGACTAGCGGGGCGCACAGATACGCAGTATTTT,CASSHIGLAGRTDTQYF
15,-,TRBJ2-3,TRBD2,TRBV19,TGTGCCAGCAGAGGGCGGGGGGGCATTCCAGATACGCAGTATTTT,CASRGRGGIPDTQYF
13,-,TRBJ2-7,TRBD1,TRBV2,TGTGCCAGCAACCGACAGGGGGCCTACGAGCAGTACTTC,CASNRQGAYEQYF
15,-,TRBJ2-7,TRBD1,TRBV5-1,TGCGCCAGCAGCTCGACAGGGGACGTAGGTTACGAGCAGTACTTC,CASSSTGDVGYEQYF
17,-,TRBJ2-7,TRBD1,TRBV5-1,TGCGCCAGCAGCACCCTCCTTTCCGGGACAGGAGGCTACGAGCAGTACTTC,CASSTLLSGTGGYEQYF
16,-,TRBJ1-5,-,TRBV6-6,TGTGCCAGCAGTTACCCCGTGGGGGATGGCAATCAGCCCCAGCATTTT,CASSYPVGDGNQPQHF
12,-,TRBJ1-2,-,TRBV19,TGTGCCAGTAGTATCGGTTGGGGTGGCTACACCTTC,CASSIGWGGYTF
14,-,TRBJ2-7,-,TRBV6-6,TGTGCCAGCAGTTCCGCCTGGCCCTCCTACGAGCAGTACTTC,CASSSAWPSYEQYF
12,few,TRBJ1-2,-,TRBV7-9,TGTGCCAGCAGCAGGAGGAACTATGGCTACACCTTC,CASSRRNYGYTF
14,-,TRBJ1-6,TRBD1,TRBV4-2,TGTGCCAGCAGCCACGGACAGGATAATTCACCCCTCCACTTT,CASSHGQDNSPLHF
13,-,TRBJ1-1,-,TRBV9,TGTGCCAGCAGCCCCAGGGCAGGGTTGGGGGCTTTCTTT,CASSPRAGLGAFF
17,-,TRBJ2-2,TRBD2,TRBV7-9,TGTGCCAGCAGCACCCCTCTAGCGGGGGGGCCTGTCGGGGAGCTGTTTTTT,CASSTPLAGGPVGELFF
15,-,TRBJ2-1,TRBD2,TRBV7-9,TGTGCCAGCAGCCGCACTAGCGGCTCCTACAATGAGCAGTTCTTC,CASSRTSGSYNEQFF
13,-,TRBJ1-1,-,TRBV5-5,TGTGCCAGCAGCTTCGGGCTGAACACTGAAGCTTTCTTT,CASSFGLNTEAFF
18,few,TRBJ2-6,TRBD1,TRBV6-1,TGTGCCAGCAGTGGACTTGGGACAGCTCTCTCTGGGGCCAACGTCCTGACTTTC,CASSGLGTALSGANVLTF
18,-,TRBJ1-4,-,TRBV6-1,TGTGCCAGCAGTGAAGACGACCCGGCTGGCAGGGTAGGGGAAAAACTGTTTTTT,CASSEDDPAGRVGEKLFF
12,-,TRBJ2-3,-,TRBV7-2,TGTGCCAGCAGCCGCTTAGGAGATACGCAGTATTTT,CASSRLGDTQYF
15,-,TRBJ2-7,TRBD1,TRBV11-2,TGTGCCAGCAGCTTAGGGACAGGCCAGTACTACGAGCAGTACTTC,CASSLGTGQYYEQYF
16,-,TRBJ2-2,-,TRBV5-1,TGCGCCAGCAGCTTGGTAGGCAGGGGTATCGCCGGGGAGCTGTTTTTT,CASSLVGRGIAGELFF
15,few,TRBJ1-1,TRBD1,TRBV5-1,TGCGCCAGCAGCTTGGCGGGACAGGGGGCAAATGTAGCTTTCTTT,CASSLAGQGANVAFF
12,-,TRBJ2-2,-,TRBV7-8,TGTGCCAGCAGCTTGGGGGCCGGGGAGCTGTTTTTT,CASSLGAGELFF
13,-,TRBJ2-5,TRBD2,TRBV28,TGTGCCAGCAGGCGGGGGGGGGCCGAGACCCAGTACTTC,CASRRGGAETQYF
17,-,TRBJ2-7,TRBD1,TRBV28,TGTGCCAGCAGTTTAATTTCGGGGACAGGGAAGGCCTACGAGCAGTACTTC,CASSLISGTGKAYEQYF
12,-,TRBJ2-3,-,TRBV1,TGCAGTGTACGGTCCTACACAGATACGCAGTATTTT,CSVRSYTDTQYF
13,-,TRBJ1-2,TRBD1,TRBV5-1,TGCGCCAGCAGCTTAGGGACAGCGTATGGCTACACCTTC,CASSLGTAYGYTF
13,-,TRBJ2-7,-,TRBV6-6,TGTGTCAGCAGATCCCGCGATTTTACCGAGCAGTACTTC,CVSRSRDFTEQYF
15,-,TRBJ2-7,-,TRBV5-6,TGTGCCAGCAGCCCGGGGTCGGTTAGCTCCTACGAGCAGTACTTC,CASSPGSVSSYEQYF
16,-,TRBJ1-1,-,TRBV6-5,TGTGCCAGCAGTTACTCGGGGGGGAATACCCCATTCGCCGCTTTCTTT,CASSYSGGNTPFAAFF
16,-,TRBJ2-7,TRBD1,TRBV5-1,TGCGCCAGCGGAGCCGGGACAGGGACATCTCCTAACGAGCAGTACTTC,CASGAGTGTSPNEQYF
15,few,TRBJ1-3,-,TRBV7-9,TGTGCCAGCAGGGGCTCCGGTGGGGGAGGAAACACCATATATTTT,CASRGSGGGGNTIYF
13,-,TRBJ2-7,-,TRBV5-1,TGCGCCAGCAGCTTGGCCGGTCCTCCCGAGCAGTACTTC,CASSLAGPPEQYF
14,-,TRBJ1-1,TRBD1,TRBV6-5,TGTGCCAGCAGGTCTCCAGGGGGCCTCACTGAAGCTTTCTTT,CASRSPGGLTEAFF
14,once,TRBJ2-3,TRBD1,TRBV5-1,TGCGCCAGCAGCTCAGACAGGGGCACAGATACGCAGTATTTT,CASSSDRGTDTQYF
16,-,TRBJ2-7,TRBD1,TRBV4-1,TGCGCCAGCAGCCAAGTTATTATGGACAGGGGTTACGAGCAGTACTTC,CASSQVIMDRGYEQYF
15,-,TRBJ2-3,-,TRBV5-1,TGCGCCAGCAACCCTTTGGGAACTAGCACAGATACGCAGTATTTT,CASNPLGTSTDTQYF
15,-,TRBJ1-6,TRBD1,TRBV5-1,TGCGCCAGCAGCTTGAGTGGACAGGGGGTTTCACCCCTCCACTTT,CASSLSGQGVSPLHF
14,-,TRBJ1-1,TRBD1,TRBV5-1,TGCGCCAGCAGCCTGACAGGGGGCACAACTGAAGCTTTCTTT,CASSLTGGTTEAFF
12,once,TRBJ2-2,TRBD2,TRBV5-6,TGTGCCAGCAGCCCTGGGTCGGGGGGGCTGTTTTTT,CASSPGSGGLFF
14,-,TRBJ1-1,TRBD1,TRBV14,TGTGCCAGCAGACTACAGGGGGCTAGCGCTGAAGCTTTCTTT,CASRLQGASAEAFF
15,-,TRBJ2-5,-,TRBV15,TGTGCCACCAGCAGAGTGTGGGAAGACCGAGAGACCCAGTACTTC,CATSRVWEDRETQYF
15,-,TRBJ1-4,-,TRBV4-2,TGTGCCAGCACACCCTCCTCGCAGGGGCATGAAAAACTGTTTTTT,CASTPSSQGHEKLFF
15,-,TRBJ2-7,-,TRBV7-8,TGTGCCAGCAGCTTAGCAGGGGGGGGGTCCTACGAGCAGTACTTC,CASSLAGGGSYEQYF
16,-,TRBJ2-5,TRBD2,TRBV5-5,TGTGCCAGCAGCTTGCGCTTACTAGCGGGGGTTGAGACCCAGTACTTC,CASSLRLLAGVETQYF
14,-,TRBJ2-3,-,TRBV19,TGTGCCAGTAGTATAGCGGCTAGCACAGATACGCAGTATTTT,CASSIAASTDTQYF
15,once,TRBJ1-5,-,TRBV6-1,TGTGCCAGCAGTTGGGGAGGGTATAGCAATCAGCCCCAGCATTTT,CASSWGGYSNQPQHF
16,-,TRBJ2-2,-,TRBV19,TGTGCCACTAAACAACAGGGTGTTGCGAACACCGGGGAGCTGTTTTTT,CATKQQGVANTGELFF